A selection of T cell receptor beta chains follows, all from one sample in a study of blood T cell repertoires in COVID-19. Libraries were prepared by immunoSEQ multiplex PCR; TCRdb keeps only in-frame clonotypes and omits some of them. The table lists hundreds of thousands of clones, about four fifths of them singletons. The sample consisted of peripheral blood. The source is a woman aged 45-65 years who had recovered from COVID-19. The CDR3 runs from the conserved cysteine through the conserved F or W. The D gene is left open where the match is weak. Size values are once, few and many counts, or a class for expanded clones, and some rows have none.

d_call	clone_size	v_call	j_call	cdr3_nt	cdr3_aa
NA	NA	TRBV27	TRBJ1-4	TGTGCCAGCAGTTTGGCAGGCAGGCATAATGAAAAACTGTTTTTT	CASSLAGRHNEKLFF
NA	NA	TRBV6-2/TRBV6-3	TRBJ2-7	TGTGCCAGCAGTAACTTCGGTTCAGCGACGAGGTACGAGCAGTACTTC	CASSNFGSATRYEQYF
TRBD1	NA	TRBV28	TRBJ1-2	TGTGCCAGCAGTTCGAGACAGGGGGCTAACTATGGCTACACCTTC	CASSSRQGANYGYTF
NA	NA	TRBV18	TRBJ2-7	TGTGCCAGCTCACCACGGGACTTGAGCTCCTACGAGCAGTACTTC	CASSPRDLSSYEQYF
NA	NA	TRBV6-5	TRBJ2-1	TGTGCCAGCAGTCACAATTTCGGGGCCTACAATGAGCAGTTCTTC	CASSHNFGAYNEQFF
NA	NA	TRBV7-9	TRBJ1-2	TGTGCCAGCAGCTTAGGCTGGGCCGTGGTTCAGGGTGCTAACTATGGCTACACCTTC	CASSLGWAVVQGANYGYTF
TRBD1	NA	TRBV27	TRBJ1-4	TGTGCCAATCACAGGGGACCAGAAAAACTGTTTTTT	CANHRGPEKLFF
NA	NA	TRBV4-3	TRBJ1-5	TGCGCCAGCAGCCTGCGGCCAGGGGATAGCAATCAGCCCCAGCATTTT	CASSLRPGDSNQPQHF
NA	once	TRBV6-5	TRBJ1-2	TGTGCCAGCAGTCGGGACACCGCTAACTATGGCTACACCTTC	CASSRDTANYGYTF
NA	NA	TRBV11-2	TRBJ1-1	TGTGCCAGCAGCCTGCAGGCGGGCACTGAAGCTTTCTTT	CASSLQAGTEAFF
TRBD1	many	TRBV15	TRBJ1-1	TGTGCCACCAGCAGAATACCGGGACAGAGAGCTTTCTTT	CATSRIPGQRAFF
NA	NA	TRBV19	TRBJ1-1	TGTGCCAGTAGGATGGGAGCTGAAGCTTTCTTT	CASRMGAEAFF
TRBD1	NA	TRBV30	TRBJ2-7	TGTGCCTGGAACAGAGGGACAGCCTCCTACGAGCAGTACTTC	CAWNRGTASYEQYF
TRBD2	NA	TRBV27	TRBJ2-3	TGTGCCAGCAGTAGCGGGGGTATGGCGCAGTATTTT	CASSSGGMAQYF
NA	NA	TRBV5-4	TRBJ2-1	TGTGCCAGCAGCTCCCAGGGTAACGTGTGGACTGAGCAGTTCTTC	CASSSQGNVWTEQFF
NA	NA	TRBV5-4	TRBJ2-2	TGTGCCAGCAGCTTGATTTGGGGGCGTGACACCGGGGAGCTGTTTTTT	CASSLIWGRDTGELFF
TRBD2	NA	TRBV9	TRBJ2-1	TGTGCCAGCAGCCCTAGCCTCGGGACTAGCGGGTACAATGAGCAGTTCTTC	CASSPSLGTSGYNEQFF
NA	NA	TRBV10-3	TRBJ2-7	TGTGCCATCAGGCCGGGGTTTAGCGTCTACGAGCAGTACTTC	CAIRPGFSVYEQYF
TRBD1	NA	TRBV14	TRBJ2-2	TGTGCCAGCAGCCTACGACAGGGCAGCGCCGGGGAGCTGTTTTTT	CASSLRQGSAGELFF
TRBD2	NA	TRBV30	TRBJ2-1	TGTGCCTGGAAATATAGCGGGAGAGCGCGAAATGAGCAGTTCTTC	CAWKYSGRARNEQFF
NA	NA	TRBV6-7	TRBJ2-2	TGTGCCAGCAGTTTCAGGGTGATCGCCGGGGAGCTGTTTTTT	CASSFRVIAGELFF
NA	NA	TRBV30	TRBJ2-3	TGTGCCTGGAGTGTACTTTTGGGACAATCCACTACGCAGTATTTT	CAWSVLLGQSTTQYF
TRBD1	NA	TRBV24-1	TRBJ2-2	TGTGCCGGGGACAGGGAAGACGGTGGCACCGGGGAGCTGTTTTTT	CAGDREDGGTGELFF
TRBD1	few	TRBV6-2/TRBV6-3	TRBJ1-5	TGTGCCAGCAGTTATTATGGAAGGTCAGGGGGTCCCCAGCCCCAGCATTTT	CASSYYGRSGGPQPQHF
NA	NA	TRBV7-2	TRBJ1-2	TGTGCCGTGAGGGGGAAGGACTATGGCTACACCTTC	CAVRGKDYGYTF
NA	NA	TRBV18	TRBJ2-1	TGTGCCAGCTCACCACCCGCGGCCTACACGGGTTCCTACAATGAGCAGTTCTTC	CASSPPAAYTGSYNEQFF
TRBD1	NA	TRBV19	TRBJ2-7	TGTGCCAGTAGGGGGGCCAGGGGGTCCTCCTACGAGCAGTACTTC	CASRGARGSSYEQYF
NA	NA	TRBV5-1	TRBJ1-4	TGCGCCAGCAGCTTGGCGGACAGCCTGAATGAAAAACTGTTTTTT	CASSLADSLNEKLFF
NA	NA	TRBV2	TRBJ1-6	TGTGCCAGCAGGACAGAGTATAATTCACCCCTCCACTTT	CASRTEYNSPLHF
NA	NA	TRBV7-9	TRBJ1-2	TGTGCCAGCCGATGGGGACACTCGGAAACGGGCTACACCTTC	CASRWGHSETGYTF
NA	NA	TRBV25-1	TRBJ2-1	TGTGCCAGCAGTGAACAGGACGGGGGTGAGCAGTTCTTC	CASSEQDGGEQFF
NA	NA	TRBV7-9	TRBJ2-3	TGTGCCAGCAGCTTAGGTACGGGGTCTAGCACAGATACGCAGTATTTT	CASSLGTGSSTDTQYF
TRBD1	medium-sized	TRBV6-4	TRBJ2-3	TGTGCCAGCAGTGCTACAGGGGGCACAGATACGCAGTATTTT	CASSATGGTDTQYF
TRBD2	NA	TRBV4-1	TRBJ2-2	TGCGCCAGCAGCGAGGACCTAGCGGGGGGGGCGAACACCGGGGAGCTGTTTTTT	CASSEDLAGGANTGELFF
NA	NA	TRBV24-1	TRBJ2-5	TGTGCCACCAGTGATTTCAACAGGGCGCGGGAGACCCAGTACTTC	CATSDFNRARETQYF
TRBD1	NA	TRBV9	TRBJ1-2	TGTGCCAGCAGCGAGGGACAGGGTGGCTATGGCTACACCTTC	CASSEGQGGYGYTF
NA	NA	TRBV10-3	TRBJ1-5	TGTGCCATCAGTGACCCAGGGAATCAGCCCCAGCATTTT	CAISDPGNQPQHF
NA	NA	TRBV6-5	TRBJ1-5	TGTGCCAGCAGGCCGGGGGGTGGCAATCAGCCCCAGCATTTT	CASRPGGGNQPQHF
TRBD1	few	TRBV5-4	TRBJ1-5	TGTGCCAGCAGTCAACAGGGGTCCGCTCAGCCCCAGCATTTT	CASSQQGSAQPQHF
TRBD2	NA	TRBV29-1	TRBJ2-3	TGCAGCGCCGACGGGCAGGGAATAGCGGGAGGGCCTAGCACAGATACGCAGTATTTT	CSADGQGIAGGPSTDTQYF
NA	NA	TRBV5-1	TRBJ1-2	TGCGCCAGCAGCCCCCCAGGGGCAAGGGGCTACACCTTC	CASSPPGARGYTF
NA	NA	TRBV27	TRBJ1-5	TGTGCCAGCCGGCGGGGCAGCCCCAATCAGCCCCAGCATTTT	CASRRGSPNQPQHF
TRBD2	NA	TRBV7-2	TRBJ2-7	TGTGCCAGCAGCTTATGGGGACTAGGAGGGGACGAGCAGTACTTC	CASSLWGLGGDEQYF
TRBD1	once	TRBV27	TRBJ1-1	TGTGCCAGCACCCGACCAGGGGGCACTGAAGCTTTCTTT	CASTRPGGTEAFF
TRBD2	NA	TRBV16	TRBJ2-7	TGTGCCAGCAAGACTAGCGGGAGCATCTACGAGCAGTACTTC	CASKTSGSIYEQYF
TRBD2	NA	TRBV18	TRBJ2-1	TGTGCCAGCTCACGCAACACTCCTCTAGCGGGAGACCCAAATGAGCAGTTCTTC	CASSRNTPLAGDPNEQFF
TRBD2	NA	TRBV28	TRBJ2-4	TGTGCCAGCGGACTAGCGGGGGGGCTGGGGAACATTCAGTACTTC	CASGLAGGLGNIQYF
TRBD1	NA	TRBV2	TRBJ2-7	TGTGCCAGCAGTGAGGGGGGACAGGTCTCCTACGAGCAGTACTTC	CASSEGGQVSYEQYF
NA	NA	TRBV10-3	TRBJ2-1	TGTGCCATGGGCAGGGTTAACAATGAGCAGTTCTTC	CAMGRVNNEQFF
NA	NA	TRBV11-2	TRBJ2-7	TGTGCCAGCAGCTCCGGGGTGTCCCACGAGCAGTACTTC	CASSSGVSHEQYF
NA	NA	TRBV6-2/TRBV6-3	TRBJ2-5	TGTGCCAGCAGTATGGGAGGGGGTCTCGGGATCGAGACCCAGTACTTC	CASSMGGGLGIETQYF
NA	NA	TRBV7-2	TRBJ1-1	TGTGCCAGCAGTTCCTACAGGAACACTGAAGCTTTCTTT	CASSSYRNTEAFF
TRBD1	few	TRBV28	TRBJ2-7	TGTGCCAGCAGTTTCACCCCGACAGGGGGACCTACAAGGTTCCCCTACGAGCAGTACTTC	CASSFTPTGGPTRFPYEQYF
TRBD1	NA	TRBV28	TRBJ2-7	TGTGCCAGCAGCCTCGCCGGGACAGGAATCGACGAGCAGTACTTC	CASSLAGTGIDEQYF
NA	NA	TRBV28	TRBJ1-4	TGTGCCAGCAGTTTAAAGCACGAAAAACTGTTTTTT	CASSLKHEKLFF
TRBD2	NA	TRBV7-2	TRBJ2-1	TGTGCCAGCAGCTTAGATCTAGCGGGAGTCAATGAGCAGTTCTTC	CASSLDLAGVNEQFF
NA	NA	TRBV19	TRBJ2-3	TGTGCCAGTAGTATCCGGACAGCGACTATCGGCGATACGCAGTATTTT	CASSIRTATIGDTQYF
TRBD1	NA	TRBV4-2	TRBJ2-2	TGTGCCAGCAGCCAACAGGGGGCGCTGGGCGGGGAGCTGTTTTTT	CASSQQGALGGELFF
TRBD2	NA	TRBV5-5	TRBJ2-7	TGTGCCAGCAGCTTGGACTGGCGGGAGAGGTACGAGCAGTACTTC	CASSLDWRERYEQYF